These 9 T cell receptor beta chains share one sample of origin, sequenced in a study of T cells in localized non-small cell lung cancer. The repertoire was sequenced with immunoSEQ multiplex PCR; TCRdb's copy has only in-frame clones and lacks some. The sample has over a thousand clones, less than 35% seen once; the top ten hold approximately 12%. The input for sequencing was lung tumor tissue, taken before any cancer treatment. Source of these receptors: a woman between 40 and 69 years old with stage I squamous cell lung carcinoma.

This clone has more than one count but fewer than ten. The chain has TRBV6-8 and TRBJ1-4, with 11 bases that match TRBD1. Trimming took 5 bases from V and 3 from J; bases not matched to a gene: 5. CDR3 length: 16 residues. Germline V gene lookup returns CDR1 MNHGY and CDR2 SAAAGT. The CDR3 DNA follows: TGTGCCAGCAGTCCCCGGACAGGGGGCCCTAATGAAAAACTGTTTTTT. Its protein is CASSPRTGGPNEKLFF.

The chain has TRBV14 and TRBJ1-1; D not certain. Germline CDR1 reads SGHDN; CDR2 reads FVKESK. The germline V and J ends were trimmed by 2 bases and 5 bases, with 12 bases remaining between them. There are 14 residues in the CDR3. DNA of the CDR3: TGTGCCAGCAGCCAAACTGAGGTGGTGACTGAAGCTTTCTTT. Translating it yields CASSQTEVVTEAFF.

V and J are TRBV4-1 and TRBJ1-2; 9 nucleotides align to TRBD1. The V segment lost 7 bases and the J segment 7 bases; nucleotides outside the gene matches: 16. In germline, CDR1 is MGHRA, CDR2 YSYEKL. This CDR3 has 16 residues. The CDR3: CASTLGLWTGALGYTF. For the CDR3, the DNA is TGCGCCAGCACCTTGGGCTTATGGACAGGGGCTCTTGGCTACACCTTC.

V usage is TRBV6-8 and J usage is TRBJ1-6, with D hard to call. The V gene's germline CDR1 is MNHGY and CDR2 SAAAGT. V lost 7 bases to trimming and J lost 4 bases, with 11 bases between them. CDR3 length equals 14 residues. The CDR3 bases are TGTGCCAGCACGGCAGACCAGTATAATTCACCCCTCCACTTT. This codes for CASTADQYNSPLHF.

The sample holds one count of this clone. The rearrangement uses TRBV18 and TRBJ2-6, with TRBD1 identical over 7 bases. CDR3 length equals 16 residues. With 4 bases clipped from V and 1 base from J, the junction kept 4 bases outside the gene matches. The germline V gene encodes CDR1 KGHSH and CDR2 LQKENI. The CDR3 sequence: CASSLDRASGANVLTF. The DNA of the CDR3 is TGTGCCAGCTCACTTGACAGGGCATCTGGGGCCAACGTCCTGACTTTC.

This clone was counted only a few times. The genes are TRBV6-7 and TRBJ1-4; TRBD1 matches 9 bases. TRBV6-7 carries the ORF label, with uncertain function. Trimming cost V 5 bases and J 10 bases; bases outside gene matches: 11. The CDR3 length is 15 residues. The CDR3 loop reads CASSGGLTGGRKLFF. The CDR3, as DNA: TGTGCCAGCAGTGGGGGGCTCACAGGGGGCCGAAAACTGTTTTTT.

The CDR3 sequence: CASSYFGGETQYF. The CDR3 DNA is TGTGCCAGCAGTTACTTTGGCGGGGAGACCCAGTACTTC. The rearrangement joins TRBV6-8 to TRBJ2-5; possible D gene TRBD2, 5 bases. Between the trimmed V and J ends, which lost 1 base and 5 bases, there was a span of 8 bases. The V gene's germline CDR1 is MNHGY and CDR2 SAAAGT. CDR3 size: 13 residues.

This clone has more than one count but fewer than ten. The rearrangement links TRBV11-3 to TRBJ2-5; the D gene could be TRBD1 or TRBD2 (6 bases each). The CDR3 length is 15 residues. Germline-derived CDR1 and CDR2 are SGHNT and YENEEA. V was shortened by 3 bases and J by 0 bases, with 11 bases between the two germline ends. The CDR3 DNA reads TGTGCCAGCAGCTTCCAAGGGGGGTACCAAGAGACCCAGTACTTC. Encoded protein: CASSFQGGYQETQYF. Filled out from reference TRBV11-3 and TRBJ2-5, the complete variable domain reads EAGVVQSPRYKIIEKKQPVAFWCNPISGHNTLYWYLQNLGQGPELLIRYENEEAVDDSQLPKDRFSAERLKGVDSTLKIQPAELGDSAVYLCASSFQGGYQETQYFGPGTRLLVL.

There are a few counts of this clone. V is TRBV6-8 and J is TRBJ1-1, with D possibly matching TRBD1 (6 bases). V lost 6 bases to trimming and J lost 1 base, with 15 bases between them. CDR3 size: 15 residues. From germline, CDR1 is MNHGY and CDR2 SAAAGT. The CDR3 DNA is TGTGCCAGCAGCCTCTACGGGACACCGAACACTGAAGCTTTCTTT. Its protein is CASSLYGTPNTEAFF.